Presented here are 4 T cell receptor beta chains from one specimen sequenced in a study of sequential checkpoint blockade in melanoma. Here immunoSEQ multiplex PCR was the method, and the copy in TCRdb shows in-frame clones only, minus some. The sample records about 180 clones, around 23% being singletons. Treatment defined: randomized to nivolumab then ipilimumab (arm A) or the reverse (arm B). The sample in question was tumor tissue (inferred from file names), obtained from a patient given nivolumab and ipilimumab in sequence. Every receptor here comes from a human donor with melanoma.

CDR3 sequence reads: CASSDFPLLSGGSTDTQYF. CDR3 nucleotide sequence: TGCGCCAGCAGCGACTTCCCCCTCCTTAGCGGGGGTAGCACAGATACGCAGTATTTT. The chain couples TRBV10-2 to TRBJ2-3; 9 positions match TRBD2. With 6 bases clipped from V and 0 bases from J, the junction kept 16 bases outside the gene matches. The CDR3 totals 19 residues. The germline V gene encodes CDR1 WSHSY and CDR2 SAAADI.

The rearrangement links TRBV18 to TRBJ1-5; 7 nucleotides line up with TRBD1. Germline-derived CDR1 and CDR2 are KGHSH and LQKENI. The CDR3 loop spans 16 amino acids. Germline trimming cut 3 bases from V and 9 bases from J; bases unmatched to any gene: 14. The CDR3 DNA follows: TGTGCCAGCTCACCCCCGGGACAGACGTTAGAATGGCCCCAGCATTTT. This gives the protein CASSPPGQTLEWPQHF.

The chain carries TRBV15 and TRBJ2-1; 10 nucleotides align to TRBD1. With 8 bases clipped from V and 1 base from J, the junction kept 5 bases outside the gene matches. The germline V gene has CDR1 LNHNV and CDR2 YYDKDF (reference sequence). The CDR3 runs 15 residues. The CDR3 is CATGQGGWSYNEQFF. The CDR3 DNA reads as TGTGCCACCGGACAGGGGGGTTGGTCCTACAATGAGCAGTTCTTC.

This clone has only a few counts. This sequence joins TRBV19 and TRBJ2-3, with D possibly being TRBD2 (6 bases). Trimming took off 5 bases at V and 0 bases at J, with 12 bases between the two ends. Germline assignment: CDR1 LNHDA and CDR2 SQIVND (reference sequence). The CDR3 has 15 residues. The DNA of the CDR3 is TGTGCCAGTAGTGACCTAGGGACTAGCACAGATACGCAGTATTTT. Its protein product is CASSDLGTSTDTQYF.